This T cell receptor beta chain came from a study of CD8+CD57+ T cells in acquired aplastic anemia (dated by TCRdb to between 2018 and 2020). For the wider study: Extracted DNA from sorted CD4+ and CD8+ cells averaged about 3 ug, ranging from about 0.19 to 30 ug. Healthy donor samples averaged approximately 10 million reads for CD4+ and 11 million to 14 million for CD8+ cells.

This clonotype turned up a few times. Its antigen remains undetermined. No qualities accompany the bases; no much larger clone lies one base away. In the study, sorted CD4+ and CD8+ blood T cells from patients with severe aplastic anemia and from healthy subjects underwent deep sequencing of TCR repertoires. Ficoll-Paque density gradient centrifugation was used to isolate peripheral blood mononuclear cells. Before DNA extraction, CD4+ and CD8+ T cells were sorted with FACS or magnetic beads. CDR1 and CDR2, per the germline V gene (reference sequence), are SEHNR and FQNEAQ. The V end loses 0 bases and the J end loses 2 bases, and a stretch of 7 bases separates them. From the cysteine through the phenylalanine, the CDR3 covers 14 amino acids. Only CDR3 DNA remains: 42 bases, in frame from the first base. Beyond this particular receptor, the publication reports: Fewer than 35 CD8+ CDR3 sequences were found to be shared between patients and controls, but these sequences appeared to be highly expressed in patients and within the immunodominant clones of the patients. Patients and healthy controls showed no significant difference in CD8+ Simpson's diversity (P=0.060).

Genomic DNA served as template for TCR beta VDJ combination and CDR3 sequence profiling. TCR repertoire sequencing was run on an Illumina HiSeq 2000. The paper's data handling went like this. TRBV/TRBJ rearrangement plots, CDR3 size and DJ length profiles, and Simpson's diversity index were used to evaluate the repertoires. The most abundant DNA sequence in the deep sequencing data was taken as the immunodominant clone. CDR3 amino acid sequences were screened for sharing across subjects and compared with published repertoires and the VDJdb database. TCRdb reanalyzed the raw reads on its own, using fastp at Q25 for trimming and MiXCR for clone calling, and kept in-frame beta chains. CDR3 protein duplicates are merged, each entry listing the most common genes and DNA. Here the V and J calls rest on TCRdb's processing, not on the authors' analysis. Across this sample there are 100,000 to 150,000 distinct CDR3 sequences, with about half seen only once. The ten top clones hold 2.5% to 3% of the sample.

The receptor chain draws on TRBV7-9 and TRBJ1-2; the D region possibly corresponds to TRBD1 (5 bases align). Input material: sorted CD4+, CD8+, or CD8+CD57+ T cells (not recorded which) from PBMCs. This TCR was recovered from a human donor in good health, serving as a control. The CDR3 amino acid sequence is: CASSLAGGNYGYTF. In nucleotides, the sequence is TGTGCCAGCAGCTTAGCGGGGGGGAACTATGGCTACACCTTC.